The clone carrying this TCR beta chain has only a few counts. Its target is not known. The source of the sample is a study of T cells in Graves' hyperthyroidism and ophthalmopathy. There are 15 residues in the CDR3. V lost 5 bases, J lost 2 bases, and 6 bases stayed unmatched. Germline CDR1 reads SGHTA; CDR2 reads FQGTGA. Overall study findings and caveats: Most thyroid clonotypes expanded above 0.001 appeared in blood too. Ophthalmopathy got predicted by the model a median roughly 6.1 months before its onset.

The study left out patients who had uncontrolled infection, other autoimmune disease, pregnancy or lactation. From RNA transcripts, TCR beta CDR3 regions were amplified. The TCR CDR3 first-round RT-PCR relied on the HTBI primer set. TCRdb itself ran the multiplex PCR reads through MiXCR, one entry per CDR3 protein. The sample includes approximately 590,000 distinct CDR3 sequences, about half of them seen just once. This rearrangement joins TRBV7-3 to TRBJ2-7, with 10 bases lining up with TRBD2. Specimen: peripheral blood or thyroid tissue (not recorded which). This TCR derives from a woman under 30 with Graves' hyperthyroidism. CDR3 in DNA: TGTGCCAGCAGCCGTCTAGCGGGAGAACCCTACGAGCAGTACTTC. This codes for CASSRLAGEPYEQYF.